This T cell receptor (beta chain) came from a study of blood T cell repertoires in COVID-19. At the level of the study: Spain, Italy and the United States supplied samples that represented acute and convalescent COVID-19. Nucleic acid was either cDNA or gDNA, and it came from T cells, B-cell-depleted T cells, or PBMCs.

This clone was detected a few times. V was cut by 2 bases and J by 6 bases, with 13 bases left in between. Germline V gene data show CDR1 as SGHTA and CDR2 as FQGNSA. The CDR3 loop spans 14 amino acids. Per the original data handling: Estimation of nucleated cell counts was performed using reference gene primer amplification. The assay was immunoSEQ multiplex PCR, and TCRdb's table has in-frame clones only and misses some. V, J and clone size are those of that table, while D and trimming were read from the DNA. The repertoire consists of 100,000 to 150,000 clones, with about four fifths occurring once and the leading ten covering about 17%.

J is TRBJ1-1 and V is TRBV7-2, with D unclear. Material for sequencing was peripheral blood. The TCR comes from a woman older than 75 with acute or convalescent COVID-19. The CDR3 region has the DNA TGTGCCAGCAGCTTACGGGGTGCAATCTCTGAAGCTTTCTTT. It codes for CASSLRGAISEAFF.